This TCR beta chain was profiled in a study of T cell changes during pregnancy in multiple sclerosis. TCRdb keeps only in-frame clones here, not all; method: immunoSEQ multiplex PCR. The data show around 13,000 clones, about 91% seen once. The germline CDR1 and CDR2 sequences are MNHNY and SVGAGI (reference sequence). The V gene lost 5 bases and the J gene lost 9 bases, with 8 bases spanning the gap. This CDR3 contains 11 residues. The chain combines TRBV6-6 with TRBJ2-1; possibly TRBD2 for D (6 bases). The sequences come from CD8+ T cells from peripheral blood mononuclear cells, collected in the second trimester of pregnancy. This TCR was sampled from a female donor in good health, enrolled as a control in a pregnancy study. The CDR3 region is CASSHGGEQFF. CDR3 coding DNA: TGTGCCAGCAGTCACGGGGGTGAGCAGTTCTTC.